This record concerns one TCR beta chain sequence. TCRdb keeps only in-frame clones here, not all; method: immunoSEQ multiplex PCR. The profile shows around 100,000 clones, under 95% of them singletons. The entry originates in a study of control samples from healthy donors and cancer patients. The CDR3 has 15 residues. The germline CDR1 and CDR2 sequences are LGHDT and YNNKEL (reference sequence). V shed 5 bases and J 7 bases; nucleotides not matched to a gene: 7. This chain connects TRBV3-1 (or the pseudogene TRBV3-2) to TRBJ2-1; 11 bases are shared with TRBD2. This receptor was taken from a woman between 18 and 30 years old in good health. Sequencing was carried out using blood. The CDR3 region is CASSKLAGEVNEQFF. The CDR3 region has the DNA TGTGCCAGCAGCAAACTAGCGGGGGAAGTAAATGAGCAGTTCTTC.